This entry describes one TCR beta chain. The antigen it binds to is not known. Base-call qualities are not available, and no considerably larger clone is one nucleotide away. The CDR3 measures 12 amino acids from cysteine to phenylalanine. Only the CDR3 part of the read is kept: 36 bases, read in frame from the first base. The trim is 5 bases for V and 7 bases for J, with a gap of 9 bases between the germline ends. This specimen comes from a study of blood T cell repertoires in COVID-19 (dated by TCRdb to 2018 to 2020). Study-wide context: Collaborator samples came from the United States, Italy and Spain and covered acute and convalescent phases of COVID-19. The samples were drawn from two sources: the first 160 participants of the ongoing ImmuneRACE study, and fewer than 1,500 subjects contributed by 6 global collaborators. The repertoires were released in a freely available public database meant as a resource for research on the immune response to SARS-CoV-2. Where available, HLA class I and class II types were obtained from metadata supplied by the sample provider rather than from assay-based typing. The prospective study material was composed of cDNA or gDNA derived from T cells, B-cell-depleted T cells, or PBMCs. Subjects who had been exposed to COVID-19, were actively infected with it, or had recovered from it provided the deeply sampled blood TCRbeta repertoires that made up the dataset. Nearly every sample came with metadata listing a de-identified subject ID, COVID-19 status, age in years and sex.

Study-wide conclusions, independent of this receptor: The quantity of clinical and demographic metadata differed by source and by participant and was supplied without curation.

The immunoSEQ Assay, a bias-controlled multiplex PCR, was used to amplify TCRbeta CDR3 regions from genomic DNA. Per the authors' processing: Within the assay, amplification of reference gene primers was used to estimate how many nucleated cells each sample contained. To quantify the absolute abundance of each unique TCRbeta CDR3 rearrangement, sequence reads were collapsed and filtered. For each sample, productive Simpson clonality was calculated as the square root of Simpson's diversity index across productive rearrangements. TCRdb's version of the immuneACCESS table is confined to in-frame rearrangements and falls short of the full clone set. An unresolved V gene accounts for under half of the shortfall where checked; the remainder is of unknown origin. D and trimming were read from the DNA, whereas the V and J calls and clone size are those reported in that table. In this sample the table shows 200,000 to 300,000 clones, around four fifths of which occur a single time. The ten top clones hold around 12% of the sample.

The collaborating institutions used their own protocols to collect whole blood in K2EDTA tubes. For TCRbeta analysis, collaborators shipped samples as frozen whole blood, isolated PBMCs, or DNA extracted from either of those sample types. This sequence originates from a woman in her sixties with active or convalescent COVID-19. The sequenced material came from peripheral blood. The V and J segments used are TRBV12-3 or TRBV12-4 and TRBJ1-5; no D gene call is confident. The DNA sequence reads TGTGCCAGCAGTCCCAATAGCCAGCCCCAGCATTTT. The translation is CASSPNSQPQHF.